A single sample gave rise to the 29 T cell receptor beta chains below, sequenced in a study of blood T cell repertoires in COVID-19. Libraries were prepared by immunoSEQ multiplex PCR; TCRdb keeps only in-frame clonotypes and omits some of them. The data show nearly 200,000 clones, roughly 88% seen once. The sample was peripheral blood. These receptors were collected from a woman in her 40s who had recovered from COVID-19.

The V gene is TRBV5-8, the J gene TRBJ2-3; 15 bases align to TRBD2. Germline values: CDR1 SGHTS, CDR2 YDEGEE. V lost 5 bases to trimming and J lost 6 bases; unmatched junction nucleotides: 7. The CDR3 totals 16 residues. The CDR3, as DNA: TGTGCCAGCAGTGTGGGGACTAGCGGGAGGTCGGATACGCAGTATTTT. It encodes CASSVGTSGRSDTQYF.

This chain connects TRBV5-6 to TRBJ2-1; 10 nucleotides match TRBD2. V gave up 4 bases and J gave up 6 bases; unmatched junction bases: 13. The CDR3 runs 17 residues. The germline V gene has CDR1 SGHDT and CDR2 YYEEEE. The CDR3: CASSATYTSGKGNEQFF. The CDR3 nucleotides are TGTGCCAGCAGCGCGACCTATACTAGCGGGAAAGGCAATGAGCAGTTCTTC.

The chain joins TRBV3-1 (or the pseudogene TRBV3-2) to TRBJ1-1; D unresolved. The length of the CDR3 is 14 residues. Germline V lookup: CDR1 LGHDT, CDR2 YNNKEL (reference sequence). Deletions cut 0 bases from V and 11 bases from J, with 16 bases between. CDR3 amino acids: CASSQDGVGVGAFF. The DNA for the CDR3 is TGTGCCAGCAGCCAAGACGGTGTCGGGGTTGGGGCTTTCTTT.

The V and J genes are TRBV19 and TRBJ1-5; D call uncertain. In germline, CDR1 is LNHDA, CDR2 SQIVND (reference sequence). V was trimmed by 3 bases and J by 0 bases, leaving 12 bases between them. The CDR3 length is 16 residues. The CDR3, as DNA: TGTGCCAGTAGTATTAAAGAGGCCGATAGCAATCAGCCCCAGCATTTT. Encoded protein: CASSIKEADSNQPQHF.

The rearrangement links TRBV27 to TRBJ2-1, with D possibly being TRBD2 (5 bases). Germline CDR1 MNHEY, CDR2 SMNVEV (reference sequence). V lost 3 bases, J lost 7 bases, and 13 bases lay in between. This CDR3 region has 14 residues. As DNA, the CDR3 is TGTGCCAGCAGTTTCCTGGGAGACTCGAATGAGCAGTTCTTC. The encoded protein is CASSFLGDSNEQFF.

The rearrangement uses TRBV4-1 and TRBJ1-1; TRBD1 matches 11 bases. The germline CDR1 and CDR2 sequences are MGHRA and YSYEKL. The CDR3 is 16 amino acids. Unmatched junction bases numbered 8, after V lost 3 bases and J lost 5 bases. The CDR3 sequence: CASSQTGTGGWTEAFF. In DNA form, the CDR3 reads TGCGCCAGCAGCCAGACCGGGACAGGGGGTTGGACTGAAGCTTTCTTT.

The rearrangement joins TRBV7-2 to TRBJ1-2; tentatively, D is TRBD1 (6 bases). Germline V CDR1 and CDR2: SGHTA, FQGNSA. V was pared by 5 bases and J by 6 bases, with 16 bases between. CDR3 length: 14 residues. CDR3 nucleotides: TGTGCCAGCAGCCTAAACACAGGGACGGATGGCTACACCTTC. Protein: CASSLNTGTDGYTF.

The CDR3 region is CAWSGGLAGVIEQFF. The CDR3 nucleotides read TGTGCCTGGAGTGGGGGTCTAGCGGGAGTTATTGAGCAGTTCTTC. The chain combines TRBV30 with TRBJ2-1; 10 bases fit TRBD2. The V gene's germline CDR1 is GTSNPN and CDR2 SVGIG (reference sequence). V lost 1 base, J lost 9 bases, and 9 bases stayed unmatched. There are 15 residues in the CDR3.

The chain couples TRBV7-8 to TRBJ1-4; D is ambiguous. CDR3 length equals 15 residues. Germline CDR1 and CDR2: SGHVS and FQNEAQ. Trimming pared 5 bases from V and 3 bases from J, leaving 13 bases between. In DNA, the CDR3 is TGTGCCAGCAGCCCAGGTGGGCTGGCTAATGAAAAACTGTTTTTT. Residues: CASSPGGLANEKLFF.

V gene TRBV7-3 combines with J gene TRBJ2-1; TRBD2 might be the D (6 bases). The V gene lost 5 bases and the J gene lost 6 bases, with 17 bases spanning the gap. Germline V CDR1 and CDR2: SGHTA, FQGTGA. The CDR3 has 15 residues. The chain's CDR3 is CASSLKPGLVNEQFF. CDR3 bases: TGTGCCAGCAGCCTCAAACCGGGACTCGTCAATGAGCAGTTCTTC.

This CDR3 reads CASSMGQPNQPQHF. Here the CDR3 DNA reads TGTGCCAGCAGCATGGGACAGCCCAATCAGCCCCAGCATTTT. The chain carries TRBV6-2 or TRBV6-3 and TRBJ1-5, with TRBD1 matching over 7 bases. CDR1 is MNHEY, CDR2 SVGEGT, per germline. After removal of 6 bases from V and 3 bases from J, the junction contained 5 bases not matched to a gene. This CDR3 spans 14 amino acids.

The chain combines TRBV10-3 with TRBJ2-1, with 12 bases identical to TRBD2. Germline values: CDR1 ENHRY, CDR2 SYGVKD. V trimming: 10 bases; J trimming: 4 bases; junction bases outside the gene matches: 5. There are 14 residues in the CDR3. This chain's CDR3 is CATRTSGDYNEQFF. In DNA form, the CDR3 reads TGTGCCACGAGGACTAGCGGGGATTACAATGAGCAGTTCTTC.

This clone was counted only a few times. CDR3 in amino acids: CASSHPEGAQVYGYTF. CDR3 nucleotide sequence: TGTGCCAGCTCACATCCCGAGGGAGCCCAAGTATATGGCTACACCTTC. This chain connects TRBV18 to TRBJ1-2; no clear D gene. V was trimmed by 4 bases and J by 5 bases, leaving 20 bases between them. The CDR3 is 16 amino acids. Germline assignment: CDR1 KGHSH and CDR2 LQKENI. Filled out from reference TRBV18 and TRBJ1-2, the complete variable domain reads NAGVMQNPRHLVRRRGQEARLRCSPMKGHSHVYWYRQLPEEGLKFMVYLQKENIIDESGMPKERFSAEFPKEGPSILRIQQVVRGDSAAYFCASSHPEGAQVYGYTFGSGTRLTVV.

The J gene is TRBJ2-1, the V gene TRBV6-5; 9 nucleotides line up with TRBD1. The germline gives CDR1 MNHEY, CDR2 SVGAGI. The CDR3 loop spans 14 amino acids. The junction had 4 bases not matched to a gene; V was cut back by 7 bases and J by 3 bases. The CDR3 DNA reads as TGTGCCAGCACCAAGGACAGGGGCTACAATGAGCAGTTCTTC. Its translation is CASTKDRGYNEQFF.

V is TRBV7-2 and J is TRBJ2-5, with D tentatively TRBD1 (5 bases). CDR3 length: 14 amino acids. Trimming took off 1 base at V and 5 bases at J, with 11 bases between the two ends. Germline loops: CDR1 SGHTA, CDR2 FQGNSA. The CDR3 protein is CASSLEGRRETQYF. CDR3 DNA: TGTGCCAGCAGCTTAGAGGGGCGACGGGAGACCCAGTACTTC.

V usage is TRBV6-6 and J usage is TRBJ2-3; D perhaps matches TRBD2 (5 bases). This CDR3 has 15 residues. V lost 2 bases and J 2 bases, leaving 11 bases between the germline ends. The V gene's germline CDR1 is MNHNY and CDR2 SVGAGI (reference sequence). The CDR3 region is CASSYRESVTDTQYF. CDR3 DNA: TGTGCCAGCAGTTACAGGGAGTCTGTCACAGATACGCAGTATTTT.

CDR3 nucleotides: TGTGCCATCAGTGCCAGCGGTAGAATCTACGAGCAGTACTTC. Encoded protein: CAISASGRIYEQYF. V gene TRBV10-3 combines with J gene TRBJ2-7, with D perhaps TRBD2 (5 bases). Germline-derived CDR1 and CDR2 are ENHRY and SYGVKD. V gave up 4 bases and J gave up 3 bases, with 13 bases separating them. The CDR3 totals 14 residues.

This sequence joins TRBV7-9 and TRBJ1-5; maybe TRBD1 (6 bases). There are 16 residues in the CDR3. V lost 5 bases, J lost 7 bases, and 21 bases lay in between. From germline, CDR1 is SEHNR and CDR2 FQNEAQ (reference sequence). CDR3 coding DNA: TGTGCCAGCAGCCCATCCGGGGGGGCCGTAAAGCAGCCCCAGCATTTT. Protein sequence: CASSPSGGAVKQPQHF.

The sample holds one count of this clone. The J gene is TRBJ2-2, the V gene TRBV24-1, with D uncertain. Germline values: CDR1 KGHDR, CDR2 SFDVKD. Deletions cut 3 bases from V and 3 bases from J, with 22 bases between. The CDR3 extends over 19 amino acids. The CDR3: CATSDPPMMAGWDTGELFF. CDR3 nucleotides: TGTGCCACCAGTGATCCCCCCATGATGGCAGGCTGGGACACCGGGGAGCTGTTTTTT.

V gene TRBV11-2 combines with J gene TRBJ1-2; tentatively, D is TRBD1 (6 bases). Trimming removed 6 bases at V and 8 bases at J, with 16 bases between. Germline V CDR1 and CDR2: SGHAT, FQNNGV. The CDR3 is made up of 13 amino acids. The CDR3 region has the DNA TGTGCCAGCAGGCAAGCAGGGGTTGAGGGCTACACCTTC. It codes for CASRQAGVEGYTF.

This chain joins TRBV10-1 and TRBJ1-3, with D maybe TRBD1 (6 bases). Deletions cut 6 bases from V and 4 bases from J, with 10 bases between. Germline loops: CDR1 WNHNN, CDR2 SYGVQD (reference sequence). The CDR3 totals 13 residues. CDR3 amino acids: CASRTGKGNTIYF. As DNA, the CDR3 is TGCGCCAGCAGAACAGGGAAGGGAAACACCATATATTTT.

This sequence joins TRBV7-2 and TRBJ1-2; 7 bases are a match to TRBD1. This CDR3 comprises 15 residues. Unmatched junction bases numbered 7, after V lost 1 base and J lost 5 bases. CDR1 is SGHTA, CDR2 FQGNSA, per germline. This CDR3 is CASSLGGGATYGYTF. In DNA, the CDR3 is TGTGCCAGCAGCTTAGGAGGGGGCGCTACATATGGCTACACCTTC.

The chain couples TRBV18 to TRBJ1-1; D perhaps matches TRBD1 (5 bases). CDR1 and CDR2 from the germline V gene are KGHSH and LQKENI. V lost 5 bases and J lost 0, with 10 bases in between. The CDR3 spans 14 residues. CDR3 protein: CASSLQEMNTEAFF. DNA for the CDR3: TGTGCCAGCTCATTACAGGAGATGAACACTGAAGCTTTCTTT.

The chain recombines TRBV6-6 with TRBJ1-6; the match to TRBD1 covers 11 bases. Unmatched junction bases numbered 4, after V lost 0 bases and J lost 9 bases. Germline V CDR1 and CDR2: MNHNY, SVGAGI (reference sequence). This CDR3 has 16 residues. The DNA of the CDR3 is TGTGCCAGCAGTTACTCACAGGGACAGGGGGTTTCACCCCTCCACTTT. Translating it yields CASSYSQGQGVSPLHF.

This chain connects TRBV28 to TRBJ1-1; unclear D gene. V was shortened by 5 bases and J by 5 bases, with 6 bases between the two germline ends. Germline CDR1 MDHEN, CDR2 SYDVKM. CDR3 size: 11 residues. CDR3 amino acids: CASSTRTEAFF. The DNA of the CDR3 is TGTGCCAGCAGTACGCGAACTGAAGCTTTCTTT.

The rearrangement joins TRBV10-3 to TRBJ2-5, with 10 bases matching TRBD2. Germline V gene lookup returns CDR1 ENHRY and CDR2 SYGVKD. The CDR3 has 13 residues. V dropped 8 bases and J dropped 4; count of bases not matched to a gene: 4. The CDR3 protein is CAIGASGRETQYF. The DNA for the CDR3 is TGTGCCATCGGGGCTAGCGGGAGAGAGACCCAGTACTTC.

This chain links TRBV7-9 with TRBJ2-7; 8 bases agree with TRBD1. The CDR3 loop spans 15 amino acids. Germline CDR1 reads SEHNR; CDR2 reads FQNEAQ (reference sequence). Losses at the gene ends were 1 base for V and 3 bases for J; bases not matched to a gene: 5. The CDR3 reads CASSLDGQGSYEQYF. The CDR3, as DNA: TGTGCCAGCAGCTTAGATGGACAGGGAAGCTACGAGCAGTACTTC.

J is TRBJ2-1 and V is TRBV7-8; TRBD2 might be the D (7 bases). Trimming cost V 4 bases and J 8 bases, with 21 bases left between them. There are 16 residues in the CDR3. Germline V CDR1 and CDR2: SGHVS, FQNEAQ. CDR3 DNA sequence: TGTGCCAGCAGCTACAGGGAGGCGGGGGCAGTAGATGAGCAGTTCTTC. Its protein is CASSYREAGAVDEQFF.

The V gene is TRBV2, the J gene TRBJ2-2; 11 bases fit TRBD2. Germline-derived CDR1 and CDR2 are SNHLY and FYNNEI. There are 15 residues in the CDR3. V lost 11 bases and J lost 6; bases outside the gene matches: 11. CDR3 sequence (DNA): TGTGCCCAAGCAGTGACTAGCGGGACCCCCGGGGAGCTGTTTTTT. Its translation is CAQAVTSGTPGELFF.